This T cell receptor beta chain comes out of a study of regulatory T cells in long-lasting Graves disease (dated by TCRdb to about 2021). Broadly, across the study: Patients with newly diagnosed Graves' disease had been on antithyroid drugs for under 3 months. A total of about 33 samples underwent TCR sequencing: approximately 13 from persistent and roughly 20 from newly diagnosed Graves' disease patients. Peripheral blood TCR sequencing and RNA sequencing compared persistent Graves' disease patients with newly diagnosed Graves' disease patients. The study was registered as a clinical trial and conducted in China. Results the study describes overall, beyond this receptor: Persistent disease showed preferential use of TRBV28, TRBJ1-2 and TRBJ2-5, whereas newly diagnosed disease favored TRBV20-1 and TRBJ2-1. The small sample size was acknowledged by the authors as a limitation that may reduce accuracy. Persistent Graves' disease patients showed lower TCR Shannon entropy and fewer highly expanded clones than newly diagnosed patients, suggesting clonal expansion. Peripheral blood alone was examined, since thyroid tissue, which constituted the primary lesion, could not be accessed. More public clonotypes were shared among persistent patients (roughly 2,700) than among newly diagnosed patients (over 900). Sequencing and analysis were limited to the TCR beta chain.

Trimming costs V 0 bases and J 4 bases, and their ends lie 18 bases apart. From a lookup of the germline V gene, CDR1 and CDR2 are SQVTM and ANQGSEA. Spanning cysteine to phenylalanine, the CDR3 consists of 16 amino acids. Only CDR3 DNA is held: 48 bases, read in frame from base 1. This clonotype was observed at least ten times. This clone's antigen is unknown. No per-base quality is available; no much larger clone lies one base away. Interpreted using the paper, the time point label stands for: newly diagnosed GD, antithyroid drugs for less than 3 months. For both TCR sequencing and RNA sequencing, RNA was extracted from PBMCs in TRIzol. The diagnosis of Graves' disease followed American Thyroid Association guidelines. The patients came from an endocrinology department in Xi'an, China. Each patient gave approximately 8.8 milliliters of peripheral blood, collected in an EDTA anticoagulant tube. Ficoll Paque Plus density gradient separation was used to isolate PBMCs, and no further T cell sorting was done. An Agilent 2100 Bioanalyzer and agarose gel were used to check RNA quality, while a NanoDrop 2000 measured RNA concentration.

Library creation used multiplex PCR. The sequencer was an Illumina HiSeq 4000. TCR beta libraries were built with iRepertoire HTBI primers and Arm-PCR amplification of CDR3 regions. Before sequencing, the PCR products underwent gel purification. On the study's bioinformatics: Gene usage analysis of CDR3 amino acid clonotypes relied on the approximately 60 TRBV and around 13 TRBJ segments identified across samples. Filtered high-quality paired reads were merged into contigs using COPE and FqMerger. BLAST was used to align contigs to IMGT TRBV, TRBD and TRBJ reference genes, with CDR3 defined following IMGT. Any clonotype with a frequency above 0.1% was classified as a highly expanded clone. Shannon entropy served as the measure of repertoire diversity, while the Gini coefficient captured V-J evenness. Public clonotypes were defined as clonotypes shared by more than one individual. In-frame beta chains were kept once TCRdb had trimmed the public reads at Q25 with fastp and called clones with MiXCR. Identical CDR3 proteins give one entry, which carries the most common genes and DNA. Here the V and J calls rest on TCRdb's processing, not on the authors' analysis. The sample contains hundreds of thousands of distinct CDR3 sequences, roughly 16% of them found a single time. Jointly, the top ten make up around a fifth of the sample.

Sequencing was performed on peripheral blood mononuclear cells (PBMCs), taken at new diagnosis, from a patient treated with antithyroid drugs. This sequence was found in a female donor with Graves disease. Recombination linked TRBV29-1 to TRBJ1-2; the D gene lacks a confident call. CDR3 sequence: CSVEDGSESPTYGYTF. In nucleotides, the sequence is TGCAGCGTTGAAGATGGCTCAGAATCTCCTACCTATGGCTACACCTTC.